This TCR beta chain was profiled in a study of CD8+ T cells in alopecia areata. Study overall: Those patients who were treated received oral tofacitinib, which was given at 5 to 10 mg twice daily for moderate-to-severe alopecia areata.

TCR sequencing used cDNA made by reverse transcription of extracted RNA. Data came from immunoSEQ multiplex PCR; TCRdb stores just in-frame clones and leaves some out. The data hold 61,000 or so clones, with almost 97% observed a single time. The V gene end was trimmed by 4 bases and the J gene end by 3 bases; junction bases not matched to a gene: 4. Per germline, CDR1 WSHSY and CDR2 SAAADI. This CDR3 has 14 amino acids. This TCR came from a human donor with alopecia areata. The sequenced sample was CD8+ T cells sorted from blood, obtained at week 0. This rearrangement joins TRBV10-2 to TRBJ2-7; the match to TRBD1 covers 9 bases. The CDR3 loop is CASSAGTGYYEQYF. The CDR3 DNA reads as TGCGCCAGCAGTGCCGGGACAGGGTACTACGAGCAGTACTTC.